The 7 T cell receptor beta chains listed next were all sequenced from one sample in a study of OX40 agonist ivuxolimab in advanced cancers. Using immunoSEQ multiplex PCR, the repertoire was profiled, and TCRdb retains in-frame clones only, with some absent. The data contain 45,000 to 65,000 clones, roughly 90% of them seen just once; the ten biggest clones take up over 8.5%. Sequencing was performed on CD4+ or CD8+ T cells sorted from blood, taken in a trial of the OX40 agonist ivuxolimab. Source of these receptors: an adult with an advanced solid tumor such as melanoma, head and neck, liver or kidney cancer.

The rearrangement links TRBV19 to TRBJ2-3, with D possibly being TRBD1 or TRBD2 (5 bases each). The CDR3 contains 16 residues. With 1 base removed from V and 4 bases from J, the gap between germline ends came to 15 bases. The germline V gene encodes CDR1 LNHDA and CDR2 SQIVND (reference sequence). The CDR3 DNA sequence: TGTGCCAGTAGTATAGCCGGGACGCCAAAACCAGATACGCAGTATTTT. Translation: CASSIAGTPKPDTQYF.

This clone was observed a handful of times. V gene TRBV7-6 combines with J gene TRBJ2-5; no reliable D call. The CDR3 is 14 amino acids. Trimming took 5 bases from V and 5 from J, leaving 15 bases between them. Germline CDR1 and CDR2: SGHVS and FNYEAQ. CDR3 nucleotides: TGTGCCAGCAGCCTATTACCTAATGGGGAGACCCAGTACTTC. Amino acids: CASSLLPNGETQYF.

CDR3 nucleotide sequence: TGCGCCAGCAGCCAAAGAGTCGGCAATGAGCAGTTCTTC. Residues: CASSQRVGNEQFF. The chain combines TRBV4-1 with TRBJ2-1; no clear D. The CDR3 is made up of 13 amino acids. The germline gives CDR1 MGHRA, CDR2 YSYEKL. Trimming removed 2 bases at V and 6 bases at J, with 8 bases between.

V usage is TRBV27 and J usage is TRBJ2-1, with 7 nucleotides matching TRBD1. Per the germline V gene, CDR1 is MNHEY and CDR2 is SMNVEV (reference sequence). This CDR3 has 15 amino acids. V shed 4 bases, J shed 8 bases, and the junction held 11 bases outside the gene matches. The DNA for the CDR3 is TGTGCCAGCAGTTCTCCGACAGGGCCCGGGGATGAGCAGTTCTTC. As protein: CASSSPTGPGDEQFF.

A remark on this clone: Other DNA variants within this sample encode the same CDR3. The CDR3 sequence is CASSVEGYGYTF. The CDR3 region has the DNA TGTGCCAGCAGCGTAGAGGGCTACGGCTACACCTTC. The V and J genes are TRBV9 and TRBJ1-2; unclear D gene. Germline-derived CDR1 and CDR2 are SGDLS and YYNGEE. V lost 0 bases and J 8 bases, leaving 8 bases between the germline ends. The CDR3 totals 12 residues.

The chain has TRBV6-5 and TRBJ1-5; 7 positions agree with TRBD1. The ends lost 4 bases at V and 5 bases at J; junction bases unmatched: 5. The CDR3 is 14 residues long. Germline values: CDR1 MNHEY, CDR2 SVGAGI. The CDR3 here is CASSSGTDYQPQHF. The CDR3 coding sequence is TGTGCCAGCAGTTCCGGGACAGACTATCAGCCCCAGCATTTT.

V usage is TRBV5-8 and J usage is TRBJ2-7; D not certain. The CDR3 consists of 12 residues. The germline CDR1 and CDR2 sequences are SGHTS and YDEGEE. V was shortened by 1 base and J by 0 bases, with 2 bases between the two germline ends. The CDR3 is CASSLPSYEQYF. The CDR3 DNA reads as TGTGCCAGCAGCTTGCCCTCCTACGAGCAGTACTTC.